This entry lists 19 T cell receptor beta chains sequenced from one sample in a study of T cells in Graves' hyperthyroidism and ophthalmopathy. TCR beta CDR3 region amplification was performed from RNA transcripts. RT-PCR in the first round (using the HTBI primer set) targeted the TCR CDR3. TCRdb called the multiplex PCR reads again in MiXCR, with one record for every CDR3 protein. The sample includes 350,000 to 450,000 distinct CDR3 sequences, 15% to 20% seen only once; the top ten take approximately 30%. The sample taken for sequencing was blood. The receptors come from a woman aged 30 to 39 with Graves' hyperthyroidism that later progressed to Graves' ophthalmopathy.

A few counts support this clonotype. The chain uses TRBV28 and TRBJ1-5; D uncertain. Germline CDR1 MDHEN, CDR2 SYDVKM. Between the trimmed V and J ends, which lost 1 base and 9 bases, there was a span of 4 bases. This CDR3 has 11 amino acids. The DNA for the CDR3 is TGTGCCAGCAGTTTATTTGGGCCCCAGCATTTT. It specifies CASSLFGPQHF.

This rearrangement joins TRBV27 to TRBJ2-1, with 10 bases fitting TRBD2. V lost 8 bases to trimming and J lost 8 bases; unmatched junction nucleotides: 9. CDR1 and CDR2 (germline): MNHEY, SMNVEV (reference sequence). This CDR3 has 14 amino acids. The CDR3 loop reads CASLPSGRWDEQFF. The CDR3 coding sequence is TGTGCCAGCCTCCCTAGCGGGAGATGGGATGAGCAGTTCTTC.

This clonotype was seen ten or more times. This sequence joins TRBV28 and TRBJ1-6; D might be TRBD1 (6 bases). CDR3 length equals 13 residues. The V end lost 5 bases, the J end lost 7 bases, and 9 bases lay between the germline ends. Germline CDR1 is MDHEN and CDR2 is SYDVKM. The CDR3 DNA sequence: TGTGCCAGCAGTCCCCAGGGGAATTCACCCCTCCACTTT. Its protein product is CASSPQGNSPLHF.

This clonotype was counted many times. V is TRBV6-1 and J is TRBJ1-4; 8 bases map to TRBD1. Germline-derived CDR1 and CDR2 are MNHNS and SASEGT. J was trimmed by 0 bases and V by 8 bases; bases with no gene match: 5. The CDR3 loop spans 15 amino acids. The CDR3 region is CASLRTGTTNEKLFF. CDR3 nucleotides: TGTGCCAGCCTTAGGACAGGGACAACTAATGAAAAACTGTTTTTT.

This chain connects TRBV5-1 to TRBJ1-2; 9 bases agree with TRBD1. With V trimmed by 0 bases and J by 8 bases, 14 bases remained unmatched. The CDR3 is 17 amino acids. Looked up from germline, CDR1 is SGHRS and CDR2 is YFSETQ. CDR3 DNA: TGCGCCAGCAGCTTGGATGGGACAGGGTCTTTCCTCGGGGGCTACACCTTC. It translates to CASSLDGTGSFLGGYTF.

This clonotype was seen at least ten times. The chain carries TRBV27 and TRBJ2-7; 8 nucleotides align to TRBD2. This CDR3 has 15 residues. CDR1 and CDR2 from the germline V gene are MNHEY and SMNVEV (reference sequence). J gave up 0 bases and V 2 bases, and 3 bases lay outside the gene matches. CDR3 residues: CASSLRGGSSYEQYF. CDR3 sequence (DNA): TGTGCCAGCAGTTTACGCGGGGGGAGCTCCTACGAGCAGTACTTC.

Ten or more counts support this clonotype. This chain connects TRBV28 to TRBJ2-3, with D unclear. CDR1 and CDR2 (germline): MDHEN, SYDVKM. The CDR3 loop spans 15 amino acids. The V end was cut by 2 bases, the J end by 6 bases, with 15 bases between. CDR3 coding DNA: TGTGCCAGCAGTTTAGTTAATCCCCAAGCGGATACGCAGTATTTT. Translating gives CASSLVNPQADTQYF.

The chain recombines TRBV25-1 with TRBJ1-5; perhaps TRBD1 as D (5 bases). With 3 bases removed from V and 9 bases from J, the gap between germline ends came to 15 bases. This CDR3 is built from 14 residues. Germline V lookup: CDR1 MGHDK, CDR2 SYGVNS. CDR3 DNA sequence: TGTGCCAGCAGTGAGGGGGAAACCCCGGGGCCCCAGCATTTT. It specifies CASSEGETPGPQHF.

The chain has TRBV7-2 and TRBJ2-2; 9 bases fit TRBD1. V lost 2 bases and J lost 2; bases outside the gene matches: 12. Looked up from germline, CDR1 is SGHTA and CDR2 is FQGNSA. This CDR3 is 19 amino acids long. CDR3 residues: CASSLWEAATGGNTGELFF. CDR3 bases: TGTGCCAGCAGCTTATGGGAGGCGGCGACAGGGGGAAACACCGGGGAGCTGTTTTTT.

This clonotype was observed at least ten times. The chain carries TRBV30 and TRBJ1-2; no firm D call. The germline V and J ends were trimmed by 0 bases and 0 bases, with 11 bases remaining between them. The germline V gene encodes CDR1 GTSNPN and CDR2 SVGIG (reference sequence). The CDR3 covers 15 residues. The CDR3 nucleotides read TGTGCCTGGAGTGTACGGCGTAACCCTAACTATGGCTACACCTTC. This translates into CAWSVRRNPNYGYTF.

This clonotype was counted at least ten times. V usage is TRBV29-1 and J usage is TRBJ1-1; maybe TRBD1 (5 bases). There are 15 residues in the CDR3. Germline V CDR1 and CDR2: SQVTM, ANQGSEA. V was trimmed by 4 bases and J by 3 bases, leaving 18 bases between them. The CDR3 nucleotides are TGCAGCGTTGCGGGACGGCTAAGGGTGGACACTGAAGCTTTCTTT. Encoded protein: CSVAGRLRVDTEAFF.

The chain recombines TRBV20-1 with TRBJ1-1; the D gene is possibly TRBD1 (5 bases). V lost 3 bases, J lost 1 base, and 18 bases lay in between. There are 16 residues in the CDR3. The germline V gene has CDR1 DFQATT and CDR2 SNEGSKA (reference sequence). CDR3 sequence: CSARKRGAPTNTEAFF. As DNA, the CDR3 is TGCAGTGCTAGGAAGCGCGGGGCTCCTACGAACACTGAAGCTTTCTTT.

A note on this clonotype: One junction end disagrees with the germline gene, perhaps due to a read error. V and J are TRBV5-1 and TRBJ2-5; TRBD2 aligns across 10 bases. This CDR3 contains 15 residues. Germline V gene sequence: CDR1 SGHRS, CDR2 YFSETQ. The CDR3 spells CASTLTSGFQETQYF. CDR3 bases: TGCGCCAGCACCTTGACTAGCGGGTTTCAAGAGACCCAGTACTTC.

In its sample, this clonotype was seen many times. This sequence joins TRBV28 and TRBJ2-7; D gene unclear. This CDR3 comprises 14 residues. Germline CDR1 is MDHEN and CDR2 is SYDVKM. Trimming removed 7 bases at V and 2 bases at J, with 15 bases between. The CDR3 nucleotides read TGTGCCAGCATTAAACCCGGGCTCCCCTACGAGCAGTACTTC. Encoded protein: CASIKPGLPYEQYF.

This clonotype was counted at least ten times. This sequence joins TRBV7-9 and TRBJ2-5; D gene ambiguous. Per the germline V gene, CDR1 is SEHNR and CDR2 is FQNEAQ (reference sequence). The CDR3 covers 14 residues. Trimming stripped 1 base from V and 0 bases from J, with 6 bases between. The CDR3 loop reads CASSLVGYQETQYF. In nucleotides, the CDR3 is TGTGCCAGCAGCTTAGTGGGATACCAAGAGACCCAGTACTTC.

V and J are TRBV18 and TRBJ1-3, with a tentative D call TRBD1 (6 bases). In germline, CDR1 is KGHSH, CDR2 LQKENI. V was cut by 3 bases and J by 0 bases, with 15 bases left in between. This CDR3 has 17 amino acids. CDR3 amino acids: CASSPGGQKDSGNTIYF. CDR3 sequence (DNA): TGTGCCAGCTCACCGGGGGGCCAAAAAGACTCTGGAAACACCATATATTTT.

There are many counts of this clonotype. The V call is TRBV3-1, the J call TRBJ2-3; TRBD2 matches 13 bases. V shed 4 bases, J shed 9 bases, and the junction held 4 bases outside the gene matches. The germline V gene has CDR1 LGHDT and CDR2 YNNKEL (reference sequence). The CDR3 consists of 14 residues. CDR3: CASSPGTSGTTQYF. CDR3 nucleotides: TGTGCCAGCAGCCCGGGGACTAGCGGGACCACGCAGTATTTT.

This clonotype was counted ten times or more. V usage is TRBV7-9 and J usage is TRBJ2-7, with 9 nucleotides matching TRBD2. CDR1 is SEHNR, CDR2 FQNEAQ, per germline (reference sequence). Germline trimming cut 10 bases from V and 5 bases from J; bases unmatched to any gene: 6. There are 12 residues in the CDR3. The CDR3 DNA reads TGTGCCACACGTGCGGGAGGGAACGAGCAGTACTTC. Translation gives CATRAGGNEQYF.

This clonotype was recorded at least ten times. The J gene is TRBJ1-5, the V gene TRBV28; the D gene is possibly TRBD1 (5 bases). This CDR3 has 15 amino acids. V was cut by 2 bases and J by 0 bases, with 8 bases left in between. Germline values: CDR1 MDHEN, CDR2 SYDVKM. CDR3 amino acids: CASSLRQGSNQPQHF. CDR3 bases: TGTGCCAGCAGTTTACGGCAGGGTAGCAATCAGCCCCAGCATTTT.